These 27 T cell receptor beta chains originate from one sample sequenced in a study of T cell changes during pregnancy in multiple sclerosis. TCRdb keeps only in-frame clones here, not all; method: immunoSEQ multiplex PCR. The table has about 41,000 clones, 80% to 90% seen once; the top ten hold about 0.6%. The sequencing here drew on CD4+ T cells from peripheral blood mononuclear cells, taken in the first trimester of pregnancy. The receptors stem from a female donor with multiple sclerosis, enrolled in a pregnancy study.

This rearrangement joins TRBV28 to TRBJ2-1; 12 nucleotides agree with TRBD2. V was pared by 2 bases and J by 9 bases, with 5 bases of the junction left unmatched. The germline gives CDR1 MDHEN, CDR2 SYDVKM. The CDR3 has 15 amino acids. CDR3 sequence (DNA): TGTGCCAGCAGTTTACTAGCGGGAGGGCAGATTGAGCAGTTCTTC. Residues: CASSLLAGGQIEQFF.

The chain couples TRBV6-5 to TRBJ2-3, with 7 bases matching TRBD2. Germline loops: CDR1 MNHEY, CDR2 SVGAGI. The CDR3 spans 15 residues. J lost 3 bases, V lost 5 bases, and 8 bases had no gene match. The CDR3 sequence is CASSTGSGGTDTQYF. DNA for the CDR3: TGTGCCAGCAGTACCGGCTCGGGAGGTACAGATACGCAGTATTTT.

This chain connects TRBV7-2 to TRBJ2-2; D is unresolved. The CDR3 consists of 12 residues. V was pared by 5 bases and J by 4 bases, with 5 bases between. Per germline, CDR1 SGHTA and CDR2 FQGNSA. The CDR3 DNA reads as TGTGCCAGCAGCCCCTCCACCGGGGAGCTGTTTTTT. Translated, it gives CASSPSTGELFF.

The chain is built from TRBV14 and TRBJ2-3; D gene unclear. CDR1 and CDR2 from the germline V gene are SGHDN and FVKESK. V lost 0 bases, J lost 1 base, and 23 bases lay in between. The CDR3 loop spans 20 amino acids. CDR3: CASSQDTLGRIAFGTDTQYF. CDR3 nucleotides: TGTGCCAGCAGCCAAGACACATTGGGCAGGATCGCATTTGGCACAGATACGCAGTATTTT.

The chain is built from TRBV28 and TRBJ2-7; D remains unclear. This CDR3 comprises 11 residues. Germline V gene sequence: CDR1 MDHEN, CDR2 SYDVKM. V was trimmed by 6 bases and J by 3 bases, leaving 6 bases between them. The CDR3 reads CASSSSYEQYF. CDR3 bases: TGTGCCAGCAGCTCTAGCTACGAGCAGTACTTC.

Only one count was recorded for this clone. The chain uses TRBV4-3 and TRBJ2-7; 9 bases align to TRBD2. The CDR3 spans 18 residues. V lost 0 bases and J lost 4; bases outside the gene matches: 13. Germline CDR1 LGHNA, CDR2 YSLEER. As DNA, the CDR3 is TGCGCCAGCAGCCAAGATTTAGGCGGGAGGGCCTTCATATACGAGCAGTACTTC. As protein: CASSQDLGGRAFIYEQYF.

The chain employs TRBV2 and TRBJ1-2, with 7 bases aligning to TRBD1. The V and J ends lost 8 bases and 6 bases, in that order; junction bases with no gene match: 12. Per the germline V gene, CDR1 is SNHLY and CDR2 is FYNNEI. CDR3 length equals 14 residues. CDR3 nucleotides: TGTGCCAGCGGAACAGGGGCGAGGGGGAATGGCTACACCTTC. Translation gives CASGTGARGNGYTF.

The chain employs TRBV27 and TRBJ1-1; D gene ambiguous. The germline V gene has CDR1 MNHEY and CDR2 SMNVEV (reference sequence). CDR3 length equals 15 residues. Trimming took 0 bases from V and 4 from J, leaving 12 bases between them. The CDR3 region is CASSLSLQVGTEAFF. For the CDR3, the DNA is TGTGCCAGCAGTTTATCGTTGCAGGTTGGCACTGAAGCTTTCTTT.

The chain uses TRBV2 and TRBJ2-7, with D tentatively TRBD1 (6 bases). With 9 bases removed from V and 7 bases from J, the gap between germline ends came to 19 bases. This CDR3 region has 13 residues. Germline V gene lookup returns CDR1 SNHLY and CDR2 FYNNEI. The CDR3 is CASQGTDRKEQYF. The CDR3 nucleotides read TGTGCCAGTCAGGGGACGGACCGCAAAGAGCAGTACTTC.

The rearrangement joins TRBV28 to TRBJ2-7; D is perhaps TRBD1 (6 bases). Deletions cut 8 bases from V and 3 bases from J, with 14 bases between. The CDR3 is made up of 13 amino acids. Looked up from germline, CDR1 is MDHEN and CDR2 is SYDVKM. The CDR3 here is CASARTDLYEQYF. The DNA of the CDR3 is TGTGCCAGCGCTAGGACAGATCTCTACGAGCAGTACTTC.

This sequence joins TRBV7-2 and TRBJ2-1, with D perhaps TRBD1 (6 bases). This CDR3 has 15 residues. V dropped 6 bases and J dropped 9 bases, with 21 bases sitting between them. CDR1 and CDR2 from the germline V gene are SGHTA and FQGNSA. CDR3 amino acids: CASRPQGTILSEQFF. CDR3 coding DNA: TGTGCCAGCAGACCACAGGGTACCATTCTCAGTGAGCAGTTCTTC.

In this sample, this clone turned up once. CDR3 nucleotide sequence: TGTGCCAGCAGTTGGCCGGGACAGGGTGCCTACGAGCAGTACTTC. This encodes CASSWPGQGAYEQYF. The chain recombines TRBV28 with TRBJ2-7, with 9 bases matching TRBD1. After removal of 4 bases from V and 2 bases from J, the junction contained 6 bases not matched to a gene. Per germline, CDR1 MDHEN and CDR2 SYDVKM. The CDR3 is 15 amino acids.

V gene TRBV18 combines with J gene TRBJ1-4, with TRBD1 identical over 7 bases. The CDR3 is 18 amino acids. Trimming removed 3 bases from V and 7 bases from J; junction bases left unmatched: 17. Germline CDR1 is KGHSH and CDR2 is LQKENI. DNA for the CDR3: TGTGCCAGCTCACCGCCTTCCCCCGTGACAGGGCGATTTGAAAAACTGTTTTTT. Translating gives CASSPPSPVTGRFEKLFF.

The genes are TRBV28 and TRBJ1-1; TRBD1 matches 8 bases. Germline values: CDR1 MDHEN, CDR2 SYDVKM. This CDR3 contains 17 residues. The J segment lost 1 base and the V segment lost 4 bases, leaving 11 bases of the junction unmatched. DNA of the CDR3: TGTGCCAGCAGTTCCCCCTCCAGGGGGCTCGGGAACACTGAAGCTTTCTTT. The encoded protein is CASSSPSRGLGNTEAFF.

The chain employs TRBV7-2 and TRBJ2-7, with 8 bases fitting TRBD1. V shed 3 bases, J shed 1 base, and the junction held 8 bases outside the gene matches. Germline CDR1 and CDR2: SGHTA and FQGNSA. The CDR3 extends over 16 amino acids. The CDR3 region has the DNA TGTGCCAGCAGCTTTACCGGGACAGGACCTTCCTACGAGCAGTACTTC. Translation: CASSFTGTGPSYEQYF.

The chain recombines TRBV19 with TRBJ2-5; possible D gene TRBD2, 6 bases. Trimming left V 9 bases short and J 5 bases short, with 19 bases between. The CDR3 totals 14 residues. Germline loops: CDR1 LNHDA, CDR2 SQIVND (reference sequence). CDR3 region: CASRKWDGGETQYF. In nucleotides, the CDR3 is TGTGCCAGCAGAAAATGGGATGGAGGGGAGACCCAGTACTTC.

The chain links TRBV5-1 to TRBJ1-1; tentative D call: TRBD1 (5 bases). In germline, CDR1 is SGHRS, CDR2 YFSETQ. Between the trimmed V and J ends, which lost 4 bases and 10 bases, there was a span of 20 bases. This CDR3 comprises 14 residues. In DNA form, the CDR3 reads TGCGCCAGCAGCCCCCTCGGGGGGTCGTTGATAGCTTTCTTT. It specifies CASSPLGGSLIAFF. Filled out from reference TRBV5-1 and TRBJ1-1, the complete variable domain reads KAGVTQTPRYLIKTRGQQVTLSCSPISGHRSVSWYQQTPGQGLQFLFEYFSETQRNKGNFPGRFSGRQFSNSRSEMNVSTLELGDSALYLCASSPLGGSLIAFFGQGTRLTVV.

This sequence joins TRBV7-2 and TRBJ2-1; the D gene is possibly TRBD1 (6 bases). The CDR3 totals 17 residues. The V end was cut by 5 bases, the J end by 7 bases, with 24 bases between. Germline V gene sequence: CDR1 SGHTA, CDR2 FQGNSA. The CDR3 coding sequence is TGTGCCAGCAGCGCAGAGCGGCAGGGGAGTTTTTGGAATGAGCAGTTCTTC. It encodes CASSAERQGSFWNEQFF.

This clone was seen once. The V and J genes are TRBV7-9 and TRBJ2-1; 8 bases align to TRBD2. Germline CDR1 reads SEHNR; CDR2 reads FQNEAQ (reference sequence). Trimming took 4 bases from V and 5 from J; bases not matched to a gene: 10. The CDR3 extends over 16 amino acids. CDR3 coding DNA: TGTGCCAGCAGCTCCTGGGGGAGAGCGGGAGACAATGAGCAGTTCTTC. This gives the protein CASSSWGRAGDNEQFF.

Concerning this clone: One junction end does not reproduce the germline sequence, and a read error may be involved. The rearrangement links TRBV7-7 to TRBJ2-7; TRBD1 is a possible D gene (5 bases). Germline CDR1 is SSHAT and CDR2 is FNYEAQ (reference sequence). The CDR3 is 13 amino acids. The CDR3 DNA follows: TGTGCTAGCAGCTTATGGCAGGGTGACGAGCAGTACTTC. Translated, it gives CASSLWQGDEQYF.

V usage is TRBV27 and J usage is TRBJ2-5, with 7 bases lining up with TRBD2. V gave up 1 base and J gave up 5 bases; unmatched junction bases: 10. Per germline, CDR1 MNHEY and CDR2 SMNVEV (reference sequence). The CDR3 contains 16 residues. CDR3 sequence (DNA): TGTGCCAGCAGTTTATTGGGGGGAGGGCCACGGGAGACCCAGTACTTC. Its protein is CASSLLGGGPRETQYF.

The CDR3 DNA follows: TGTGCCAGTACCCCGAATATAGCGGACTCTGGGGCCAACGTCCTGACTTTC. This sequence encodes CASTPNIADSGANVLTF. V is TRBV19 and J is TRBJ2-6, with D perhaps matching TRBD2 (6 bases). Trimming took 7 bases from V and 0 from J, leaving 16 bases between them. The CDR3 extends over 17 amino acids. Germline lookup yields CDR1 LNHDA and CDR2 SQIVND (reference sequence).

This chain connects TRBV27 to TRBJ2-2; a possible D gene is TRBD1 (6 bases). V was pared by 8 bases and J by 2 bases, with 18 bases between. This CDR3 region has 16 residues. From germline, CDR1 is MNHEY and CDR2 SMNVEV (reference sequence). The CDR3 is CASLNLGTTNTGELFF. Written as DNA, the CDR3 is TGTGCCAGCTTAAATCTCGGGACAACAAACACCGGGGAGCTGTTTTTT.

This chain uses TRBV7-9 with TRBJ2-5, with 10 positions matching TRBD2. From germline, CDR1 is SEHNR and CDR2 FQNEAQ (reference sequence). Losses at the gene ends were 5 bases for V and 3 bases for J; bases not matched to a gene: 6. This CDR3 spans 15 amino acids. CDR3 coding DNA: TGTGCCAGCAGCAATAGACTAGCGGGCAAAGAGACCCAGTACTTC. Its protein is CASSNRLAGKETQYF.

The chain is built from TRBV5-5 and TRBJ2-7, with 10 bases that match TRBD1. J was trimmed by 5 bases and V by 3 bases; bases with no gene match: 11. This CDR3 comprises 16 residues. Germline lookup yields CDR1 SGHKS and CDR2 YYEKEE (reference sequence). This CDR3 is CASSSRFGTGVDEQYF. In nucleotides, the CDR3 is TGTGCCAGCAGCTCCCGTTTCGGGACAGGGGTCGACGAGCAGTACTTC.

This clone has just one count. In DNA, the CDR3 is TGTGCCAGCAGCCAGACTTACTCGACTAGCGGGAGGTACGAGCAGTACTTC. Amino acids: CASSQTYSTSGRYEQYF. This chain links TRBV11-2 with TRBJ2-7; TRBD2 agrees at 13 bases. V was pared by 5 bases and J by 4 bases, with 11 bases of the junction left unmatched. CDR3 size: 17 residues. Looked up from germline, CDR1 is SGHAT and CDR2 is FQNNGV.

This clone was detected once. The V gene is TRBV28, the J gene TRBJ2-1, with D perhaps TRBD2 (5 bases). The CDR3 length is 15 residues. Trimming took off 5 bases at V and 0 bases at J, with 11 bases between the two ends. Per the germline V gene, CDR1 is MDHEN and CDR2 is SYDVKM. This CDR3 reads CASSVGRGSYNEQFF. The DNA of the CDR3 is TGTGCCAGCAGTGTAGGACGGGGCTCCTACAATGAGCAGTTCTTC.